The source of this T cell receptor beta chain is a study of early T cells in non-severe SARS-CoV-2 infection. This clonotype was detected ten times or more. From the 5' RACE reads, TCRdb called clonotypes with MiXCR, one entry per CDR3 protein. This repertoire shows 15,000 to 20,000 distinct CDR3 sequences, roughly 5% found once; its top ten account for 6.5% to 8.5%. The V end was cut by 3 bases, the J end by 4 bases, with 9 bases between. The length of the CDR3 is 13 residues. The V gene's germline CDR1 is SGHTA and CDR2 FQGNSA. The origin of this receptor is an adult who was a healthcare worker with PCR-confirmed SARS-CoV-2 infection or an uninfected control (not recorded which). V and J are TRBV7-2 and TRBJ2-5; no clear D. Sample: whole blood. The DNA of the CDR3 is TGTGCCAGCAGCTTGGACCGTCTAGAGACCCAGTACTTC. Its translation is CASSLDRLETQYF.